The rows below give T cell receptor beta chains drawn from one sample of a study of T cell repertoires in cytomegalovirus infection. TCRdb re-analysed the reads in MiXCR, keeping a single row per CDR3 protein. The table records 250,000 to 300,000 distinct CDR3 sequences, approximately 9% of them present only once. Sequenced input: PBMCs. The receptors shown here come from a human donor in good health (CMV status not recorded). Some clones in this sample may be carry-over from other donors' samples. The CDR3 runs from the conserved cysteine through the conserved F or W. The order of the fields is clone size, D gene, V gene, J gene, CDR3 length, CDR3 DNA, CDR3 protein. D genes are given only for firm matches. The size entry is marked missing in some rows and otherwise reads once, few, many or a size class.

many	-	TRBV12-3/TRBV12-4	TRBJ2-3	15	TGTGCCAGCATCCTGGACGGGCGTCGCACAGATACGCAGTATTTT	CASILDGRRTDTQYF
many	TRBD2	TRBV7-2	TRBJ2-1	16	TGTGCCAGCAGCTTAGACTCGGGGGGATTATACAATGAGCAGTTCTTC	CASSLDSGGLYNEQFF
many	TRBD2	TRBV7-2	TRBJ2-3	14	TGTGCCAGCAGCGAAGATGGGGGGAGGGGCACGCAGTATTTT	CASSEDGGRGTQYF
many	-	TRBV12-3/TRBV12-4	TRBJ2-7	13	TGTGCCAGCAGTTTGGCACCAGGGTACGAGCAGTACTTC	CASSLAPGYEQYF
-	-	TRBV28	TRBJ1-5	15	TGTGCCAGCAGTTTATTAGGGGGACCGAATCAGCCCCAGCATTTT	CASSLLGGPNQPQHF
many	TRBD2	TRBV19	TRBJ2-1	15	TGTGCCAGTAGTTCTAGCGGGACCTCCTACAATGAGCAGTTCTTC	CASSSSGTSYNEQFF
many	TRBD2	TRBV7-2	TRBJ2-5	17	TGTGCCAGCAGTTTTAAGAGGGCGGGAGGGTTCCAAGAGACCCAGTACTTC	CASSFKRAGGFQETQYF
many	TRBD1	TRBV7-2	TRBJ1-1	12	TGTGCCAGCAGCGTGACAGGGTATGAAGCTTTCTTT	CASSVTGYEAFF
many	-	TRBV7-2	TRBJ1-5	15	TGTGCCAGCAGCCTAGATAGGGACGCCCATCAGCCCCAGCATTTT	CASSLDRDAHQPQHF
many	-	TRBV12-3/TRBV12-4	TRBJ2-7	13	TGTGCCAGCAGAGTCGCGGCGGGTTACGAGCAGTACTTC	CASRVAAGYEQYF
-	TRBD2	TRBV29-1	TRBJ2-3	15	TGCAGCGCAGGACCAAGACTAGCGGGAGCAGATACGCAGTATTTT	CSAGPRLAGADTQYF
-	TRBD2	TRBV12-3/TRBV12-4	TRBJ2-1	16	TGTGCCAGCAGCTCCCTGACTAGCGGCCCGTACAATGAGCAGTTCTTC	CASSSLTSGPYNEQFF
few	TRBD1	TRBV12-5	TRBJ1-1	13	TGTGCTAGTGGACCGGACAGGCCAACGGAAGCTTTCTTT	CASGPDRPTEAFF
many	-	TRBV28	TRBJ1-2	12	TGTGCCAGCGCCGAAATCAACTATGGCTACACCTTC	CASAEINYGYTF
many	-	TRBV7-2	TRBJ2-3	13	TGTGCCAGCAGCCTTGGCTTGACAGATACGCAGTATTTT	CASSLGLTDTQYF
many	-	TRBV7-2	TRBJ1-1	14	TGTGCCAGCAGCTCCAGGGGTATGAACACTGAAGCTTTCTTT	CASSSRGMNTEAFF
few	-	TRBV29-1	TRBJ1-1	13	TGCAGCATTGGGAAGGGTATGAACACTGAAGCTTTCTTT	CSIGKGMNTEAFF
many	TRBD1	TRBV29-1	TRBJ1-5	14	TGCAGCGTGACCGGGACAGGGGTTAATCAGCCCCAGCATTTT	CSVTGTGVNQPQHF
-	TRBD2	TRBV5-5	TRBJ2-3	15	TGTGCCAGCTCTTCAGCGGGGGCGAACACAGATACGCAGTATTTT	CASSSAGANTDTQYF
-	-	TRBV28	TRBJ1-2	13	TGTGCCAGCAGTTTGCCCGCTAGTAGTGGCTACACCTTC	CASSLPASSGYTF
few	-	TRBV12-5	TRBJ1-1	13	TGTGCTAGTGGTTTGACTAAGAGTACTGAAGCTTTCTTT	CASGLTKSTEAFF
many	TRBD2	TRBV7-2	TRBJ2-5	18	TGTGCCAGCAGCCCCCGAGACAGCGGGGGGGCGAGGCAAGAGACCCAGTACTTC	CASSPRDSGGARQETQYF
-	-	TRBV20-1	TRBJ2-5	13	TGCAGTGCCAGCCATGGACCCCAAGAGACCCAGTACTTC	CSASHGPQETQYF
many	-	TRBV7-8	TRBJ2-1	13	TGTGCCAGCAGCTCCAGGGTATCGGGAGAGCAGTTCTTC	CASSSRVSGEQFF
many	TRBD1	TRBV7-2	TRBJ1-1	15	TGTGCCAGCAGCGCAGCACAGGGGGGCGGAACTGAAGCTTTCTTT	CASSAAQGGGTEAFF
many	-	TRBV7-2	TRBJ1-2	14	TGTGCCAGCAGCTCGATAAGTAAAAAGGATGGCTACACCTTC	CASSSISKKDGYTF
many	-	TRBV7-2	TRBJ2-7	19	TGTGCCAGCAGCTTAAATTCCCCTTGGGGCGAGCGGGCCCCCTACGAGCAGTACTTC	CASSLNSPWGERAPYEQYF
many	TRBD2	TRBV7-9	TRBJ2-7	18	TGTGCCAGCAGCTTGGTAGGTTTTGGGACTAGCGGTTCCTACGAGCAGTACTTC	CASSLVGFGTSGSYEQYF
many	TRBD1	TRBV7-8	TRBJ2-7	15	TGTGCCAGCAGCTCGCTCGGGGACAGGTCCTACGAGCAGTACTTC	CASSSLGDRSYEQYF
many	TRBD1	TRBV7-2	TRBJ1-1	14	TGTGCCAGCAGCTTCGGGACAGGGGGCGATGAAGCTTTCTTT	CASSFGTGGDEAFF
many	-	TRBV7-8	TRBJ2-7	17	TGTGCCAGCAGCAGTTCCGTTGCGGCTAGCAGAACCTACGAGCAGTACTTC	CASSSSVAASRTYEQYF
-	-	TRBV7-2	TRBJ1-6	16	TGTGCCAGCAGCTTAGGAGGAGGGGGGATGCGTTCACCCCTCCACTTT	CASSLGGGGMRSPLHF
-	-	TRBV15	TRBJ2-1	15	TGTGCCACCAGCAGAGATGGCGACAGGTTCGGTGAGCAGTTCTTC	CATSRDGDRFGEQFF
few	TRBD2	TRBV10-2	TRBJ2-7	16	TGCGCCAGCCTCGCCGGGACTAGCGGAAATACCTACGAGCAGTACTTC	CASLAGTSGNTYEQYF
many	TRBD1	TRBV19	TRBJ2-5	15	TGTGCCAGTAGAAGACAGGGAACTCTGGTCGAGACCCAGTACTTC	CASRRQGTLVETQYF
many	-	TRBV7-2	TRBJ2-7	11	TGTGCCAGCAGCTTTCACGACGAGCAGTACTTC	CASSFHDEQYF
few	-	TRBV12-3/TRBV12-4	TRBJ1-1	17	TGTGCCAGCAGCCGCTCGGGACGGGTTCTCATGAACACTGAAGCTTTCTTT	CASSRSGRVLMNTEAFF
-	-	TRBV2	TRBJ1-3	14	TGTGCCAGCAGTGAGGTCTACTCTGGAAACACCATATATTTT	CASSEVYSGNTIYF
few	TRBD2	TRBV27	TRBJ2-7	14	TGTGCCAGCACCCCCCGCGCGGGAGGGTACGAGCAGTACTTC	CASTPRAGGYEQYF
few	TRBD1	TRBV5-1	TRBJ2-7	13	TGCGCCAGCCTCCGGGACAGGGACTACGAGCAGTACTTC	CASLRDRDYEQYF
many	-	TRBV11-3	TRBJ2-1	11	TGTGCCAGCAGCCCCGGGCATGAGCAGTTCTTC	CASSPGHEQFF
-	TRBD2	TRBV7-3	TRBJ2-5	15	TGTGCCAGCAGCTTAGGCGGGGGTAATCAAGAGACCCAGTACTTC	CASSLGGGNQETQYF
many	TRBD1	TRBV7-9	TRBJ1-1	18	TGTGCCAGCAGCGGCCAAACAGGGGGCGCGGTCGAAAACACTGAAGCTTTCTTT	CASSGQTGGAVENTEAFF
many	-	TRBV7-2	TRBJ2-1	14	TGTGCCAGCAGCTTAACGGGAACACGGAATGAGCAGTTCTTC	CASSLTGTRNEQFF
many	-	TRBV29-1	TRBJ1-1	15	TGCAGCGGGGATGATTCGGGGCTCGGGAACACTGAAGCTTTCTTT	CSGDDSGLGNTEAFF
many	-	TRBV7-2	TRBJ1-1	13	TGTGCCAGCAGACAGGGTTTGAACACTGAAGCTTTCTTT	CASRQGLNTEAFF
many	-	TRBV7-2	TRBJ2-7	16	TGTGCCAGCAGCGTAACTCGGATGGGGGGATCCTACGAGCAGTACTTC	CASSVTRMGGSYEQYF
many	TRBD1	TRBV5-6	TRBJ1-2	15	TGTGCCAGCACCCTGGGGGACAGGGTAAACTATGGCTACACCTTC	CASTLGDRVNYGYTF